A single T cell receptor (beta chain) is shown here with its context. Its antigen is not identified. The CDR3 spans 14 residues. V lost 2 bases to trimming and J lost 4 bases, with 11 bases between them. Germline V gene sequence: CDR1 MNHNY, CDR2 SVGAGI (reference sequence). The data belong to a study of cytotoxic CD8 clonotypes in ibrutinib-treated CLL. Study-wide background: Across the patients, roughly 10 were relapsed/refractory, around 16 treatment-naive and 17 to 18 IGHV unmutated. After a median roughly 12 months on treatment (6 to 36), response samples were drawn. Study findings and constraints: The study sampled sustained-remission and progressing patients at different times. Clonality measured at baseline exceeded age-matched healthy donors, tracking circulating CD8+ T-cell counts.

Libraries were prepared by immunoSEQ multiplex PCR; TCRdb keeps only in-frame clonotypes and omits some of them. In the table there are 20,000 to 25,000 clones, roughly 75% of which are singletons. The sequencing used PBMCs, collected before ibrutinib treatment. V is TRBV6-6 and J is TRBJ1-1; tentatively, D is TRBD1 (6 bases). This receptor was taken from a human donor with chronic lymphocytic leukemia. This CDR3 reads CASSYRQGSTEAFF. CDR3 in DNA: TGTGCCAGCAGTTACAGGCAGGGGAGCACTGAAGCTTTCTTT.